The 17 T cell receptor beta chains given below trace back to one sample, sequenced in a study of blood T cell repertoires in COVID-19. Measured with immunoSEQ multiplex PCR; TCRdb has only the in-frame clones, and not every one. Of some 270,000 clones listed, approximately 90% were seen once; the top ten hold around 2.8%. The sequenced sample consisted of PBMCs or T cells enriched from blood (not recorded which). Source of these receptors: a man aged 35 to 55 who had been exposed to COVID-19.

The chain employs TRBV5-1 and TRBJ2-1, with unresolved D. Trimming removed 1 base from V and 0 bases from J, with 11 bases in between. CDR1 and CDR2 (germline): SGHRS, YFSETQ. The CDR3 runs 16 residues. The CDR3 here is CASSLHADSSYNEQFF. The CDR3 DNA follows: TGCGCCAGCAGCTTGCACGCGGATAGCTCCTACAATGAGCAGTTCTTC.

The CDR3 region has the DNA TGTGCCAGCAGCCATCCCAGGCGCAATCAGCCCCAGCATTTT. The encoded protein is CASSHPRRNQPQHF. This sequence joins TRBV6-2 or TRBV6-3 and TRBJ1-5, with D unclear. The CDR3 totals 14 residues. Germline CDR1 is MNHEY and CDR2 is SVGEGT. Trimming pared 6 bases from V and 2 bases from J, leaving 11 bases between.

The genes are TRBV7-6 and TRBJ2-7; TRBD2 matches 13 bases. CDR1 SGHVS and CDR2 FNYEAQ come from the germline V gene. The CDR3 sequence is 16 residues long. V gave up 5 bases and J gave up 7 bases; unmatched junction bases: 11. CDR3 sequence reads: CASSRFLLGLAGEQYF. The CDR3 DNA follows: TGTGCCAGCAGCCGATTCCTACTGGGACTAGCGGGAGAGCAGTACTTC.

The CDR3 loop is CASIDEQATGGYTF. The CDR3 DNA is TGTGCCAGCATCGATGAACAGGCCACGGGTGGCTACACCTTC. The rearrangement links TRBV2 to TRBJ1-2; tentatively, D is TRBD1 (5 bases). This CDR3 region has 14 residues. Trimming pared 7 bases from V and 7 bases from J, leaving 19 bases between. Germline CDR1 and CDR2: SNHLY and FYNNEI.

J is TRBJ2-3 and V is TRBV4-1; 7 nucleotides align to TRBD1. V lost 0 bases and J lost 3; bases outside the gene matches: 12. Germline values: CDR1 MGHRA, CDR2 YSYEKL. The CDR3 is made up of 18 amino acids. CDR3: CASSQDLQRQGSTDTQYF. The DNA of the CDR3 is TGCGCCAGCAGCCAAGATCTGCAGAGACAGGGCTCGACAGATACGCAGTATTTT.

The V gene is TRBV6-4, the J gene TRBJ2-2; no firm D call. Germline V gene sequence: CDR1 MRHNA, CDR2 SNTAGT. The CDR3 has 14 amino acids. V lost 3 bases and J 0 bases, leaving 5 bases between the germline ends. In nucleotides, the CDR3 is TGTGCCAGCAGTGAAACTCCGAACACCGGGGAGCTGTTTTTT. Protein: CASSETPNTGELFF.

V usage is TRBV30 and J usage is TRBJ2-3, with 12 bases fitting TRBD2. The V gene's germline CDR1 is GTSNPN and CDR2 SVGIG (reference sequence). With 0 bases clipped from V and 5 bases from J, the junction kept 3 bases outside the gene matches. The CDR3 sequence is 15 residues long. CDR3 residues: CAWSVTLAGGDTQYF. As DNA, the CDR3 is TGTGCCTGGAGTGTGACACTAGCGGGAGGAGATACGCAGTATTTT.

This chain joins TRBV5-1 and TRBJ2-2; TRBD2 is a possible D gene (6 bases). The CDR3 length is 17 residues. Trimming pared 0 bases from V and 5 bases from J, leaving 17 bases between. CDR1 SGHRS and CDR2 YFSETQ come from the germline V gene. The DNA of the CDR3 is TGCGCCAGCAGCTTGGGTTCCGGACCGGGGGAAACCGGGGAGCTGTTTTTT. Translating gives CASSLGSGPGETGELFF.

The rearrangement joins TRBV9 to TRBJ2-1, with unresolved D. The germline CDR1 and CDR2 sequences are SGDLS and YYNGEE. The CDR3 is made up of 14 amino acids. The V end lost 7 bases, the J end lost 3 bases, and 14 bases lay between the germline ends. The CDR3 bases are TGTGCCAGCGAGAGCTCGTTTAACTACAATGAGCAGTTCTTC. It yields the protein CASESSFNYNEQFF.

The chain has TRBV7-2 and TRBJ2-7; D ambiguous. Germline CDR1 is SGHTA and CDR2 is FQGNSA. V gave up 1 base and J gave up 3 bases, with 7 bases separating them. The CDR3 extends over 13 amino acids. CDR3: CASSLGPNYEQYF. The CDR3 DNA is TGTGCCAGCAGCTTAGGTCCTAACTACGAGCAGTACTTC.

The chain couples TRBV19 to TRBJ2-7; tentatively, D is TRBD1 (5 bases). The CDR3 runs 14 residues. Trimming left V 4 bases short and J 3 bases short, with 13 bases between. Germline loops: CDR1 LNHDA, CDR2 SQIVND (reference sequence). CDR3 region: CASSTDRSHYEQYF. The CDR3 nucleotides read TGTGCCAGTAGTACTGACAGATCTCACTACGAGCAGTACTTC.

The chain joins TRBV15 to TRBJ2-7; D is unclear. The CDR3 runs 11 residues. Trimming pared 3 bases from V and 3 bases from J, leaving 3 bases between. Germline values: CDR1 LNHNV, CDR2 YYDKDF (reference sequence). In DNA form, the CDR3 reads TGTGCCACCAGCAGTAACTACGAGCAGTACTTC. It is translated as CATSSNYEQYF. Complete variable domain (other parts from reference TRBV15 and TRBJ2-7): DAMVIQNPRYQVTQFGKPVTLSCSQTLNHNVMYWYQQKSSQAPKLLFHYYDKDFNNEADTPDNFQSRRPNTSFCFLDIRSPGLGDTAMYLCATSSNYEQYFGPGTRLTVT.

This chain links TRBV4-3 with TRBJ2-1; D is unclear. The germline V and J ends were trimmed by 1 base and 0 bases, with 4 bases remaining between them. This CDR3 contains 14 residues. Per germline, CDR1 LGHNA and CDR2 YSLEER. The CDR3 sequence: CASSQANSYNEQFF. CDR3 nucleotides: TGCGCCAGCAGCCAAGCCAACTCCTACAATGAGCAGTTCTTC.

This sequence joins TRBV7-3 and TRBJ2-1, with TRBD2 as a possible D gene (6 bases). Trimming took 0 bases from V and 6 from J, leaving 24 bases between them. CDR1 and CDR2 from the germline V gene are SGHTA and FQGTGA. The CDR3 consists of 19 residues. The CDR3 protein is CASSLTYPPSGLSGNEQFF. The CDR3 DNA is TGTGCCAGCAGCTTAACGTACCCCCCCAGCGGGTTAAGTGGCAATGAGCAGTTCTTC.

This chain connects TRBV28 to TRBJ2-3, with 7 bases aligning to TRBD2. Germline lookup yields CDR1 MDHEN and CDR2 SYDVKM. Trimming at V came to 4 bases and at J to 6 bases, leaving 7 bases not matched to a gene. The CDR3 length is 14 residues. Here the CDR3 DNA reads TGTGCCAGCAGTTCCCGGACTAGTGGGGATACGCAGTATTTT. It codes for CASSSRTSGDTQYF.

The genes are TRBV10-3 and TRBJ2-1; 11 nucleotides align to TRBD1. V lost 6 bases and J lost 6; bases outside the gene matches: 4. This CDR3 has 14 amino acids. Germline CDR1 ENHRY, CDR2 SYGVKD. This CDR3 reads CAISAGTGGNEQFF. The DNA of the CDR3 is TGTGCCATCAGCGCCGGGACAGGGGGCAATGAGCAGTTCTTC.

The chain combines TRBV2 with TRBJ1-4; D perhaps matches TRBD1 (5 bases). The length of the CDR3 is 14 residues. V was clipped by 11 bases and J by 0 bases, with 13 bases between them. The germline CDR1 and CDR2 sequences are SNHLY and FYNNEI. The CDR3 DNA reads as TGTGCCGGCTACACGACAGCAACTAATGAAAAACTGTTTTTT. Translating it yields CAGYTTATNEKLFF.